One sample yielded the 28 T cell receptor beta chains listed below, sequenced in a study of shared clonotypes between healthy human individuals. Naive CD8 cells comprised CD45RO-negative, CCR7-positively selected cells, excluding terminally differentiated effector memory CD45RA+ cells. Profiling relied on immunoSEQ multiplex PCR, and the TCRdb table lists in-frame clones only, not all of them. The table lists around 1,900,000 clones, over 85% of them singletons. The specimen was naive CD8+ T cells from PBMCs. These receptors all come from a young man in good health. Some clones in this sample may be carry-over from other donors' samples.

V and J are TRBV7-9 and TRBJ2-7; TRBD2 aligns across 7 bases. This CDR3 contains 16 residues. V gave up 5 bases and J gave up 3 bases; unmatched junction bases: 13. The germline CDR1 and CDR2 sequences are SEHNR and FQNEAQ (reference sequence). CDR3 protein: CASSHPLSAGVYEQYF. In DNA form, the CDR3 reads TGTGCCAGCAGCCACCCGCTCTCTGCGGGAGTCTACGAGCAGTACTTC.

V gene TRBV2 combines with J gene TRBJ2-7, with 11 bases that match TRBD2. CDR1 is SNHLY, CDR2 FYNNEI, per germline. The V segment lost 5 bases and the J segment 4 bases; nucleotides outside the gene matches: 16. The CDR3 has 18 residues. CDR3 DNA sequence: TGTGCCAGCAGTCTTTCCCTGTCACTAGCGGGAGTGGGTTACGAGCAGTACTTC. Translated: CASSLSLSLAGVGYEQYF.

In regard to this clone: A much larger clone is a single base away; this may be a read error. Other DNA sequences in this sample translate to the same CDR3. The chain has TRBV27 and TRBJ2-7; D is unresolved. This CDR3 spans 11 amino acids. Germline CDR1 and CDR2: MNHEY and SMNVEV (reference sequence). Trimming took off 6 bases at V and 0 bases at J, with 3 bases between the two ends. The CDR3 nucleotides read TGTGCCAGCAGCTTCTCCTACGAGCAGTACTTC. Translated: CASSFSYEQYF.

CDR3 residues: CASSRLSDFAGELFF. Here the CDR3 DNA reads TGCGCCAGCAGCCGACTATCAGACTTCGCCGGGGAGCTGTTTTTT. This chain connects TRBV4-3 to TRBJ2-2; a possible D gene is TRBD2 (5 bases). Germline values: CDR1 LGHNA, CDR2 YSLEER. Trimming cost V 4 bases and J 6 bases, with 15 bases left between them. The CDR3 has 15 residues.

This clone was seen more than once but under ten times. The chain links TRBV7-9 to TRBJ1-2; tentative D call: TRBD1 (6 bases). CDR3 length: 12 amino acids. Germline CDR1 is SEHNR and CDR2 is FQNEAQ (reference sequence). V was shortened by 5 bases and J by 7 bases, with 11 bases between the two germline ends. CDR3 residues: CASSTQGAGYTF. CDR3 sequence (DNA): TGTGCCAGCAGCACACAGGGAGCTGGCTACACCTTC. Based on the CDR3 plus reference TRBV7-9 and TRBJ1-2, the full variable domain is DTGVSQNPRHKITKRGQNVTFRCDPISEHNRLYWYRQTLGQGPEFLTYFQNEAQLEKSRLLSDRFSAERPKGSFSTLEIQRTEQGDSAMYLCASSTQGAGYTFGSGTRLTVV.

This clone was detected only once. The V and J genes are TRBV4-3 and TRBJ2-2, with D uncertain. This CDR3 comprises 13 residues. V was clipped by 1 base and J by 6 bases, with 6 bases between them. Germline assignment: CDR1 LGHNA and CDR2 YSLEER. CDR3 amino acids: CASSQAKAGELFF. CDR3 nucleotides: TGCGCCAGCAGCCAAGCAAAGGCCGGGGAGCTGTTTTTT.

This chain joins TRBV4-1 and TRBJ1-5, with no clear D. Germline V gene sequence: CDR1 MGHRA, CDR2 YSYEKL. There are 13 residues in the CDR3. V lost 5 bases to trimming and J lost 4 bases, with 9 bases between them. DNA of the CDR3: TGCGCCAGCAGCTTACTACTGAATCAGCCCCAGCATTTT. This sequence encodes CASSLLLNQPQHF.

The J gene is TRBJ2-1, the V gene TRBV11-2; TRBD1 might be the D (6 bases). Germline CDR1 SGHAT, CDR2 FQNNGV. The CDR3 is made up of 14 amino acids. V was pared by 7 bases and J by 5 bases, with 15 bases between. CDR3 sequence: CASTLERDNNEQFF. The CDR3 region has the DNA TGTGCCAGCACCCTCGAAAGGGACAACAATGAGCAGTTCTTC. The variable domain in full, completed from reference TRBV11-2 and TRBJ2-1, reads EAGVAQSPRYKIIEKRQSVAFWCNPISGHATLYWYQQILGQGPKLLIQFQNNGVVDDSQLPKDRFSAERLKGVDSTLKIQPAKLEDSAVYLCASTLERDNNEQFFGPGTRLTVL.

This clone was seen a single time. This chain uses TRBV9 with TRBJ2-7; either TRBD1 or TRBD2 may fit D (5 bases each). The germline V gene has CDR1 SGDLS and CDR2 YYNGEE. Trimming took 5 bases from V and 4 from J, leaving 19 bases between them. The CDR3 sequence is 15 residues long. As DNA, the CDR3 is TGTGCCAGCAGTACGGTCGGGACCCCCGGATACGAGCAGTACTTC. Residues: CASSTVGTPGYEQYF. Complete variable domain (other parts from reference TRBV9 and TRBJ2-7): DSGVTQTPKHLITATGQRVTLRCSPRSGDLSVYWYQQSLDQGLQFLIQYYNGEERAKGNILERFSAQQFPDLHSELNLSSLELGDSALYFCASSTVGTPGYEQYFGPGTRLTVT.

In regard to this clone: This CDR3 is also generated by other DNA sequences in the sample. V usage is TRBV27 and J usage is TRBJ2-7; 10 bases fit TRBD2. CDR3 length: 13 amino acids. J was trimmed by 4 bases and V by 4 bases; bases with no gene match: 1. CDR1 MNHEY and CDR2 SMNVEV come from the germline V gene (reference sequence). Here the CDR3 DNA reads TGTGCCAGCAGTTCACTAGCGGGGTACGAGCAGTACTTC. It specifies CASSSLAGYEQYF.

V and J are TRBV19 and TRBJ1-2; D call uncertain. The ends were cut back, 3 bases at V and 1 base at J, with 6 bases in the middle. In germline, CDR1 is LNHDA, CDR2 SQIVND (reference sequence). The length of the CDR3 is 13 residues. CDR3 sequence reads: CASSMSGNYGYTF. The CDR3 DNA sequence: TGTGCCAGTAGTATGAGTGGTAACTATGGCTACACCTTC. The variable domain in full, completed from reference TRBV19 and TRBJ1-2, reads DGGITQSPKYLFRKEGQNVTLSCEQNLNHDAMYWYRQDPGQGLRLIYYSQIVNDFQKGDIAEGYSVSREKKESFPLTVTSAQKNPTAFYLCASSMSGNYGYTFGSGTRLTVV.

This clone appeared a single time. Other DNA sequences in this sample translate to the same CDR3. The CDR3 DNA sequence: TGTGCCAGCAGCGTTGGACAGGGCAACTATGGCTACACCTTC. Residues: CASSVGQGNYGYTF. This chain joins TRBV9 and TRBJ1-2; TRBD1 matches at 8 bases. Germline V CDR1 and CDR2: SGDLS, YYNGEE. The CDR3 sequence is 14 residues long. The V and J ends lost 2 bases and 2 bases, in that order; junction bases with no gene match: 2.

V is TRBV10-2 and J is TRBJ2-7; D not certain. V was cut by 6 bases and J by 4 bases, with 13 bases left in between. The germline V gene has CDR1 WSHSY and CDR2 SAAADI. This CDR3 comprises 13 residues. CDR3 in amino acids: CASSPRTMYEQYF. CDR3 coding DNA: TGCGCCAGCAGCCCCCGGACCATGTACGAGCAGTACTTC.

This chain links TRBV13 with TRBJ2-1; D gene ambiguous. This CDR3 spans 16 amino acids. The ends were cut back, 5 bases at V and 6 bases at J, with 20 bases in the middle. Germline lookup yields CDR1 PRHDT and CDR2 FYEKMQ (reference sequence). DNA of the CDR3: TGTGCCAGCAGCCCAAGGCAGAGTCGGGCCAGCAATGAGCAGTTCTTC. Translating gives CASSPRQSRASNEQFF.

This chain connects TRBV10-3 to TRBJ1-1; TRBD1 might be the D (5 bases). Germline CDR1 and CDR2: ENHRY and SYGVKD. CDR3 length: 14 residues. V lost 5 bases and J 2 bases, leaving 12 bases between the germline ends. In nucleotides, the CDR3 is TGTGCCATCAGTTACGGGGCGGTCAACACTGAAGCTTTCTTT. Amino acids: CAISYGAVNTEAFF.

The rearrangement uses TRBV5-8 and TRBJ2-5; 8 bases align to TRBD1. Germline loops: CDR1 SGHTS, CDR2 YDEGEE. J was trimmed by 5 bases and V by 4 bases; bases with no gene match: 4. This CDR3 region has 13 residues. CDR3 sequence: CASSHRGWETQYF. The CDR3 nucleotides are TGTGCCAGCAGCCACAGGGGGTGGGAGACCCAGTACTTC.

This clone was seen more than once but under ten times. The V gene is TRBV18, the J gene TRBJ1-4; the match to TRBD1 covers 7 bases. After removal of 6 bases from V and 5 bases from J, the junction contained 9 bases not matched to a gene. Germline V gene sequence: CDR1 KGHSH, CDR2 LQKENI. The CDR3 runs 15 residues. CDR3: CASSLGGQQNEKLFF. In DNA, the CDR3 is TGTGCCAGCTCCCTTGGGGGACAGCAGAATGAAAAACTGTTTTTT. Full variable domain (outside the CDR3, taken from reference TRBV18 and TRBJ1-4): NAGVMQNPRHLVRRRGQEARLRCSPMKGHSHVYWYRQLPEEGLKFMVYLQKENIIDESGMPKERFSAEFPKEGPSILRIQQVVRGDSAAYFCASSLGGQQNEKLFFGSGTQLSVL.

The chain has TRBV6-1 and TRBJ2-7, with 9 bases that match TRBD1. V dropped 5 bases and J dropped 7; count of bases not matched to a gene: 6. The CDR3 totals 13 residues. Germline loops: CDR1 MNHNS, CDR2 SASEGT. In nucleotides, the CDR3 is TGTGCCAGCAGTCCGGGACAGGGCTTTGAGCAGTACTTC. It codes for CASSPGQGFEQYF.

This clone was detected only once. The rearrangement joins TRBV9 to TRBJ2-1; either TRBD1 or TRBD2 may fit D (5 bases each). Per germline, CDR1 SGDLS and CDR2 YYNGEE. Trimming removed 0 bases at V and 3 bases at J, with 10 bases between. The CDR3 length is 15 residues. The CDR3 protein is CASSVAYGGYNEQFF. In DNA form, the CDR3 reads TGTGCCAGCAGCGTAGCTTATGGGGGCTACAATGAGCAGTTCTTC.

The rearrangement links TRBV7-9 to TRBJ2-7; D may be TRBD1 or TRBD2 (5 bases each). This CDR3 comprises 17 residues. V lost 4 bases, J lost 2 bases, and 21 bases lay in between. Germline V gene sequence: CDR1 SEHNR, CDR2 FQNEAQ (reference sequence). The CDR3 nucleotides read TGTGCCAGCAGCTCCCGGGACCAATCTGGGGGAGCCTACGAGCAGTACTTC. It yields the protein CASSSRDQSGGAYEQYF. The full variable domain, completed using reference TRBV7-9 and TRBJ2-7, is DTGVSQNPRHKITKRGQNVTFRCDPISEHNRLYWYRQTLGQGPEFLTYFQNEAQLEKSRLLSDRFSAERPKGSFSTLEIQRTEQGDSAMYLCASSSRDQSGGAYEQYFGPGTRLTVT.

In this sample, this clone turned up once. The sample contains more than one DNA sequence encoding this CDR3. J is TRBJ2-1 and V is TRBV5-6; 11 nucleotides match TRBD2. V lost 0 bases, J lost 4 bases, and 0 bases stayed unmatched. From germline, CDR1 is SGHDT and CDR2 YYEEEE. This CDR3 has 15 amino acids. The DNA for the CDR3 is TGTGCCAGCAGCTTGGGACTAGCGGGATACAATGAGCAGTTCTTC. This encodes CASSLGLAGYNEQFF.

The J gene is TRBJ1-2, the V gene TRBV28; maybe TRBD1 (6 bases). CDR1 MDHEN and CDR2 SYDVKM come from the germline V gene. Trimming pared 2 bases from V and 3 bases from J, leaving 13 bases between. This CDR3 has 15 amino acids. CDR3 loop: CASSLLTGADYGYTF. CDR3 DNA sequence: TGTGCCAGCAGTTTACTCACGGGGGCGGACTATGGCTACACCTTC.

This clone occurred once. The V call is TRBV2, the J call TRBJ1-5, with 7 bases aligning to TRBD1. CDR1 and CDR2 from the germline V gene are SNHLY and FYNNEI. CDR3 size: 15 residues. V trimming: 6 bases; J trimming: 5 bases; junction bases outside the gene matches: 10. This chain's CDR3 is CASRGGRDRDQPQHF. The CDR3 nucleotides are TGTGCCAGCAGAGGTGGCCGGGACAGAGATCAGCCCCAGCATTTT.

This rearrangement joins TRBV4-3 to TRBJ1-4; D gene unclear. Trimming took 1 base from V and 7 from J, leaving 16 bases between them. Germline-derived CDR1 and CDR2 are LGHNA and YSLEER. The CDR3 is 16 amino acids. The CDR3 sequence is CASSQGRKGGSEKLFF. The CDR3 bases are TGCGCCAGCAGCCAAGGTCGGAAGGGAGGGAGTGAAAAACTGTTTTTT.

The rearrangement joins TRBV7-9 to TRBJ2-3; no clear D gene. V was clipped by 1 base and J by 4 bases, with 6 bases between them. Germline CDR1 and CDR2: SEHNR and FQNEAQ (reference sequence). The CDR3 consists of 13 residues. CDR3 region: CASSLVRSDTQYF. In nucleotides, the CDR3 is TGTGCCAGCAGCTTAGTGCGGTCAGATACGCAGTATTTT.

DNA for the CDR3: TGTGCCAGCAGCACACCGGTCGGGGGACAGGGTTTGTCAGATACGCAGTATTTT. Its protein is CASSTPVGGQGLSDTQYF. This chain links TRBV7-9 with TRBJ2-3, with 9 bases fitting TRBD1. After removal of 5 bases from V and 4 bases from J, the junction contained 16 bases not matched to a gene. CDR1 is SEHNR, CDR2 FQNEAQ, per germline (reference sequence). This CDR3 comprises 18 residues.

On this clone: Other DNA sequences in the same sample also yield this CDR3. V is TRBV19 and J is TRBJ1-5; TRBD1 agrees at 8 bases. This CDR3 has 15 residues. V was clipped by 3 bases and J by 2 bases; unmatched bases: 3. Germline V gene lookup returns CDR1 LNHDA and CDR2 SQIVND (reference sequence). The CDR3, as DNA: TGTGCCAGTAGTATGGACAGGGAGGGCAATCAGCCCCAGCATTTT. Amino acids: CASSMDREGNQPQHF.

V usage is TRBV7-2 and J usage is TRBJ2-1, with D possibly matching TRBD1 (6 bases). Germline V gene sequence: CDR1 SGHTA, CDR2 FQGNSA. The CDR3 is 17 residues long. Trimming stripped 4 bases from V and 9 bases from J, with 25 bases between. The CDR3 bases are TGTGCCAGCAGCTCCCTTACGGGCAGGGGACAATGGGGTGAGCAGTTCTTC. Its translation is CASSSLTGRGQWGEQFF.